Each of the 25 T cell receptor beta chains below was sequenced from the same sample in a study of control samples from healthy donors and cancer patients (dated by TCRdb to the early 2020s). Library preparation employed the immunoSEQ multiplex PCR assay. Sourced from immuneACCESS, this table was stored by TCRdb with only in-frame sequences that have V and J called. A share of the clones is absent; for the studies checked, an unresolved V gene accounts for under half, and the remainder has no known explanation. This sample holds about 220,000 clones; roughly 94% were observed only once. Approximately 1.6% of the sample is taken by the ten largest. Sequences were obtained from blood. These receptors were obtained from a man aged 45-60 years in good health.

The chain carries TRBV9 and TRBJ1-2; tentatively, D is TRBD1 (6 bases). V was clipped by 3 bases and J by 8 bases, with 11 bases between them. The CDR3 sequence is 12 residues long. CDR1 is SGDLS, CDR2 YYNGEE, per germline. CDR3 sequence reads: CASSGVQGGYTF. CDR3 DNA sequence: TGTGCCAGCAGCGGTGTTCAGGGGGGCTACACCTTC.

The chain couples TRBV5-5 to TRBJ2-3, with D unclear. Trimming stripped 5 bases from V and 7 bases from J, with 17 bases between. From germline, CDR1 is SGHKS and CDR2 YYEKEE (reference sequence). The CDR3 has 14 residues. CDR3 nucleotides: TGTGCCAGCAGGATGGTGCTGGGCGTGAATACGCAGTATTTT. It encodes CASRMVLGVNTQYF.

This rearrangement joins TRBV5-1 to TRBJ2-7, with TRBD1 matching 9 bases. CDR3 length: 18 amino acids. Trimming removed 7 bases from V and 7 bases from J; junction bases left unmatched: 24. CDR1 and CDR2 from the germline V gene are SGHRS and YFSETQ. This CDR3 is CASCLGPEGRRTGDEQYF. CDR3 DNA: TGCGCCAGCTGTCTCGGGCCCGAGGGTAGGAGGACAGGGGATGAGCAGTACTTC.

The genes are TRBV25-1 and TRBJ2-7; perhaps TRBD1 as D (6 bases). This CDR3 is 16 amino acids long. Germline loops: CDR1 MGHDK, CDR2 SYGVNS. V lost 1 base and J 0 bases, leaving 13 bases between the germline ends. The DNA for the CDR3 is TGTGCCAGCAGTGAATGGGGCAGGGGAAGCTCCTACGAGCAGTACTTC. This encodes CASSEWGRGSSYEQYF.

V usage is TRBV29-1 and J usage is TRBJ2-2; 8 bases are a match to TRBD1. CDR1 is SQVTM and CDR2 is ANQGSEA in the germline V gene. The CDR3 extends over 14 amino acids. Unmatched junction bases numbered 5, after V lost 3 bases and J lost 5 bases. The CDR3 region is CSVEATGATGELFF. CDR3 sequence (DNA): TGCAGCGTTGAGGCGACAGGGGCGACCGGGGAGCTGTTTTTT.

The chain couples TRBV7-2 to TRBJ1-5, with 8 bases aligning to TRBD1. J gave up 5 bases and V 5 bases, and 5 bases lay outside the gene matches. This CDR3 is built from 14 residues. Germline CDR1 and CDR2: SGHTA and FQGNSA. This CDR3 reads CASSADRGYQPQHF. CDR3 nucleotide sequence: TGTGCCAGCAGCGCCGACAGGGGTTATCAGCCCCAGCATTTT.

CDR3 amino acids: CASSLARGGETQYF. In nucleotides, the CDR3 is TGTGCCAGCAGCTTGGCGAGGGGGGGAGAGACCCAGTACTTC. V usage is TRBV5-4 and J usage is TRBJ2-5; TRBD2 is a possible D gene (7 bases). V was shortened by 0 bases and J by 4 bases, with 10 bases between the two germline ends. Germline values: CDR1 SGHNT, CDR2 YYREEE (reference sequence). CDR3 length: 14 amino acids.

This chain connects TRBV7-9 to TRBJ1-2, with 11 bases identical to TRBD1. This CDR3 has 16 amino acids. The germline V gene has CDR1 SEHNR and CDR2 FQNEAQ (reference sequence). V lost 5 bases and J lost 1; bases outside the gene matches: 6. The CDR3 loop is CASSKDRGQGNYGYTF. CDR3 in DNA: TGTGCCAGCAGCAAGGACAGGGGGCAGGGTAACTATGGCTACACCTTC.

The J gene is TRBJ2-7, the V gene TRBV20-1, with D perhaps being TRBD1 or TRBD2 (5 bases each). The CDR3 totals 11 residues. The V end was cut by 6 bases, the J end by 6 bases, with 12 bases between. Germline CDR1 is DFQATT and CDR2 is SNEGSKA (reference sequence). CDR3 nucleotides: TGCAGTGCCGCCGGGGACCGCGAGCAGTACTTC. Translation: CSAAGDREQYF.

This clone was counted a single time. V is TRBV6-5 and J is TRBJ2-6; a possible D gene is TRBD1 (5 bases). Trimming removed 6 bases at V and 0 bases at J, with 9 bases between. The CDR3 length is 15 residues. Germline CDR1 MNHEY, CDR2 SVGAGI. The CDR3 DNA is TGTGCCAGCAGATTTGACAGCTCTGGGGCCAACGTCCTGACTTTC. Its translation is CASRFDSSGANVLTF.

The chain recombines TRBV5-1 with TRBJ2-3, with 9 bases aligning to TRBD2. Per the germline V gene, CDR1 is SGHRS and CDR2 is YFSETQ. V shed 0 bases, J shed 1 base, and the junction held 3 bases outside the gene matches. The CDR3 is 16 amino acids. The CDR3 loop is CASSLGAGGGTDTQYF. The CDR3 DNA is TGCGCCAGCAGCTTGGGAGCGGGGGGAGGCACAGATACGCAGTATTTT.

The V gene is TRBV4-2, the J gene TRBJ1-3, with unresolved D. Germline CDR1 is LGHNA and CDR2 is YNFKEQ. Deletions cut 2 bases from V and 6 bases from J, with 17 bases between. This CDR3 spans 16 amino acids. The DNA for the CDR3 is TGTGCCAGCAGCCAAAGACGGGGAACCTCGGCAAACACCATATATTTT. It encodes CASSQRRGTSANTIYF.

This rearrangement joins TRBV24-1 to TRBJ1-6, with D uncertain. CDR3 length: 13 residues. Per the germline V gene, CDR1 is KGHDR and CDR2 is SFDVKD. V was pared by 4 bases and J by 10 bases, with 10 bases between. In DNA, the CDR3 is TGTGCCACCAGTGAGAATAGGGTATCACCCCTCCACTTT. The encoded protein is CATSENRVSPLHF.

The J gene is TRBJ1-2, the V gene TRBV7-2; TRBD1 might be the D (5 bases). Germline V gene sequence: CDR1 SGHTA, CDR2 FQGNSA. V was clipped by 0 bases and J by 7 bases, with 15 bases between them. The CDR3 totals 15 residues. For the CDR3, the DNA is TGTGCCAGCAGCTTAGCGGGCAGGGAGGGAAGTGGCTACACCTTC. Amino acids: CASSLAGREGSGYTF.

J is TRBJ2-1 and V is TRBV2; D is unclear. The V gene lost 4 bases and the J gene lost 7 bases, with 5 bases spanning the gap. The CDR3 sequence is 11 residues long. In germline, CDR1 is SNHLY, CDR2 FYNNEI. CDR3 DNA: TGTGCCAGCAGTGTAATGAATGAGCAGTTCTTC. This translates into CASSVMNEQFF. The complete variable domain, with remaining parts taken from reference TRBV2 and TRBJ2-1, reads EPEVTQTPSHQVTQMGQEVILRCVPISNHLYFYWYRQILGQKVEFLVSFYNNEISEKSEIFDDQFSVERPDGSNFTLKIRSTKLEDSAMYFCASSVMNEQFFGPGTRLTVL.

The rearrangement links TRBV18 to TRBJ2-1; tentatively, D is TRBD2 (5 bases). The CDR3 consists of 13 residues. Germline CDR1 is KGHSH and CDR2 is LQKENI. Trimming left V 3 bases short and J 7 bases short, with 10 bases between. In DNA form, the CDR3 reads TGTGCCAGCTCACCTAAGACGGGGAATGAGCAGTTCTTC. Translating gives CASSPKTGNEQFF.

This clone occurred once. The chain recombines TRBV28 with TRBJ1-5, with no clear D. Trimming cost V 2 bases and J 4 bases, with 15 bases left between them. Per germline, CDR1 MDHEN and CDR2 SYDVKM. The CDR3 is 16 amino acids. The CDR3 DNA is TGTGCCAGCAGTTTAGTTGGGTCCTTGCGGAATCAGCCCCAGCATTTT. As protein: CASSLVGSLRNQPQHF. The full variable domain, rest sourced from reference TRBV28 and TRBJ1-5, is DVKVTQSSRYLVKRTGEKVFLECVQDMDHENMFWYRQDPGLGLRLIYFSYDVKMKEKGDIPEGYSVSREKKERFSLILESASTNQTSMYLCASSLVGSLRNQPQHFGDGTRLSIL.

The rearrangement uses TRBV5-4 and TRBJ2-1; TRBD2 agrees at 8 bases. From germline, CDR1 is SGHNT and CDR2 YYREEE (reference sequence). The V gene end was trimmed by 0 bases and the J gene end by 5 bases; junction bases not matched to a gene: 10. There are 17 residues in the CDR3. This CDR3 is CASSLAPRGGSNNEQFF. CDR3 sequence (DNA): TGTGCCAGCAGCTTGGCACCACGGGGGGGTTCTAACAATGAGCAGTTCTTC.

This chain uses TRBV2 with TRBJ2-3; 7 nucleotides agree with TRBD1. J gave up 6 bases and V 6 bases, and 15 bases lay outside the gene matches. Germline CDR1 and CDR2: SNHLY and FYNNEI. This CDR3 has 16 residues. The CDR3 nucleotides read TGTGCCAGCAGCTACAGGGGCTCAGAAATTTCGGATACGCAGTATTTT. Protein product: CASSYRGSEISDTQYF.

The chain uses TRBV27 and TRBJ2-7, with D uncertain. V lost 4 bases, J lost 2 bases, and 9 bases lay in between. The germline V gene encodes CDR1 MNHEY and CDR2 SMNVEV (reference sequence). The length of the CDR3 is 13 residues. In DNA form, the CDR3 reads TGTGCCAGCAGTTCGTGGGGTACCTACGAGCAGTACTTC. This sequence encodes CASSSWGTYEQYF.

This clone came up once. J is TRBJ2-7 and V is TRBV10-1; D is possibly TRBD1 (6 bases). In germline, CDR1 is WNHNN, CDR2 SYGVQD (reference sequence). The V end lost 10 bases, the J end lost 7 bases, and 20 bases lay between the germline ends. This CDR3 spans 13 amino acids. This CDR3 is CATLDRSLGEQYV. CDR3 coding DNA: TGCGCCACCCTAGACAGGAGCCTGGGGGAGCAGTACGTC.

This chain connects TRBV5-6 to TRBJ2-5; TRBD1 aligns across 8 bases. The CDR3 loop spans 13 amino acids. Per the germline V gene, CDR1 is SGHDT and CDR2 is YYEEEE. The ends lost 0 bases at V and 5 bases at J; junction bases unmatched: 0. The CDR3 bases are TGTGCCAGCAGCTTGGACAGGGGGGAGACCCAGTACTTC. It codes for CASSLDRGETQYF.

Concerning this clone itself: This specimen includes other DNA sequences encoding the same CDR3. Here the CDR3 DNA reads TGTGCCAGCAGCCGAATACCTAGCGGGGGGGCGGGGGAGCAGTTCTTC. Its protein is CASSRIPSGGAGEQFF. The rearrangement uses TRBV3-1 (or the pseudogene TRBV3-2) and TRBJ2-1; TRBD2 agrees at 12 bases. The CDR3 covers 16 residues. V dropped 4 bases and J dropped 10; count of bases not matched to a gene: 11. Germline V gene data show CDR1 as LGHDT and CDR2 as YNNKEL (reference sequence).

This chain's CDR3 is CASSFWTGGIYEQYF. The CDR3 DNA reads as TGCGCCAGCAGCTTTTGGACAGGGGGAATCTACGAGCAGTACTTC. The J gene is TRBJ2-7, the V gene TRBV5-1, with TRBD1 matching 10 bases. This CDR3 is 15 amino acids long. V shed 2 bases and J 3 bases; nucleotides not matched to a gene: 5. Germline V gives CDR1 SGHRS, CDR2 YFSETQ. Full variable domain (outside the CDR3, taken from reference TRBV5-1 and TRBJ2-7): KAGVTQTPRYLIKTRGQQVTLSCSPISGHRSVSWYQQTPGQGLQFLFEYFSETQRNKGNFPGRFSGRQFSNSRSEMNVSTLELGDSALYLCASSFWTGGIYEQYFGPGTRLTVT.

Written as DNA, the CDR3 is TGTGCCAGCAGCTTAAGGACAGGGCTCTACGAGCAGTACGTC. It is translated as CASSLRTGLYEQYV. The rearrangement joins TRBV13 to TRBJ2-7, with 8 nucleotides matching TRBD1. The V gene's germline CDR1 is PRHDT and CDR2 FYEKMQ (reference sequence). The CDR3 contains 14 residues. With 2 bases clipped from V and 3 bases from J, the junction kept 3 bases outside the gene matches.